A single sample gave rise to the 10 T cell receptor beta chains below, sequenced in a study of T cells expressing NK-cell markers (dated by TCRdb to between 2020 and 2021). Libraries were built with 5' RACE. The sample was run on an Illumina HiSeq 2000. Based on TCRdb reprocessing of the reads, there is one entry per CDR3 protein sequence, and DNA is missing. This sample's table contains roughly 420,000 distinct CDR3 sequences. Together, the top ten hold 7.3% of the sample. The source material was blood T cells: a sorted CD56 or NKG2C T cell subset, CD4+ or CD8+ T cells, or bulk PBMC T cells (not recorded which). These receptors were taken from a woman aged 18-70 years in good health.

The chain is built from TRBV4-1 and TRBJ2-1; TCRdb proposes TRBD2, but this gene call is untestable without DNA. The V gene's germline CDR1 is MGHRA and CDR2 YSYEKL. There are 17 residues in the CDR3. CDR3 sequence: CASSQTYGLAAYNEQFF.

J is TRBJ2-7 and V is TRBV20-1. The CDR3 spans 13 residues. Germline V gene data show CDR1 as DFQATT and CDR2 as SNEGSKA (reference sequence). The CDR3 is CSARLSLNYEQYF.

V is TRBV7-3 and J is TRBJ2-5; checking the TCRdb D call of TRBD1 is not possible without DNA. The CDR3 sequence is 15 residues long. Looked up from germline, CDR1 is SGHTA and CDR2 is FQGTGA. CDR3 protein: CASSLNRVGQETQYF.

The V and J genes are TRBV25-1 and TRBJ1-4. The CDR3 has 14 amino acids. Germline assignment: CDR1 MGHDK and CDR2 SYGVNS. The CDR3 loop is CASEGETFNEKLFF. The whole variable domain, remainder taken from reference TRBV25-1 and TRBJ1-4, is EADIYQTPRYLVIGTGKKITLECSQTMGHDKMYWYQQDPGMELHLIHYSYGVNSTEKGDLSSESTVSRIRTEHFPLTLESARPSHTSQYLCASEGETFNEKLFFGSGTQLSVL.

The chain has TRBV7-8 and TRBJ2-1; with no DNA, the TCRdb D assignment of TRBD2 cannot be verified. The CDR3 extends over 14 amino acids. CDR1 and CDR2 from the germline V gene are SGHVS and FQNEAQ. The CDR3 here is CDSSQRGTSGKWIF.

The CDR3 loop reads CASSPRGTGVDEQYF. The rearrangement uses TRBV12-3 or TRBV12-4 and TRBJ2-7; TCRdb indicates TRBD1, and absent DNA this call remains unverified. The CDR3 covers 15 residues.

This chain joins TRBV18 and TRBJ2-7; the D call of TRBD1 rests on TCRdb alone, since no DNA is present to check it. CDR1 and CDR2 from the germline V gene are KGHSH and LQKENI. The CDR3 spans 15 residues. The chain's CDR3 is CASSPPSAGGYEQYF.

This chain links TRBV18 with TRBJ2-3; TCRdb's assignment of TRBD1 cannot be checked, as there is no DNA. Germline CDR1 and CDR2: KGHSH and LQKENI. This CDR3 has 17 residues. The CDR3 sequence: CASSPNGAGENEDTQYF.

The CDR3 protein is CASLFGGDRDRNEQFF. The V and J genes are TRBV12-3 or TRBV12-4 and TRBJ2-1; TCRdb selects TRBD1, and the lack of DNA leaves this call unchecked. The CDR3 spans 16 residues.

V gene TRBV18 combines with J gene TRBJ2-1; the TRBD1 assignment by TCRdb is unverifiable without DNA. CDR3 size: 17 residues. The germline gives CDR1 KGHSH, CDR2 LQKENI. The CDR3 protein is CASSPYPSGQSYNEQFF.